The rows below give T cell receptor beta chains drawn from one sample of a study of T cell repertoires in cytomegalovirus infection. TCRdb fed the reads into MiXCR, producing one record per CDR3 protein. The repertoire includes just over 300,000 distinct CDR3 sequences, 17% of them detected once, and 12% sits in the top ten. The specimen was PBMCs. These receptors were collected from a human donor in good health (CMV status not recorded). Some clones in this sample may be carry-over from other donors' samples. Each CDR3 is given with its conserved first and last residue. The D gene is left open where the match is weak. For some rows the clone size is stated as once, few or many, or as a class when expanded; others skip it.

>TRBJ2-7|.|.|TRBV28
CASSYASEQYF
TGTGCCAGCAGTTACGCTAGTGAGCAGTACTTC
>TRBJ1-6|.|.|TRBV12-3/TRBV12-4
CASSFRGANSPLHF
TGTGCCAGCAGTTTTAGAGGGGCCAATTCACCCCTCCACTTT
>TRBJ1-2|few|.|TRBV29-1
CSVEAGLRGGYTF
TGCAGCGTTGAAGCCGGACTTAGGGGAGGCTACACCTTC
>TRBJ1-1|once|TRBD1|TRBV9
CASSVVYRGENTEAFF
TGTGCCAGCAGCGTAGTCTACAGGGGTGAGAACACTGAAGCTTTCTTT
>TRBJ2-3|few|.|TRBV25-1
CASSDAGSTDTQYF
TGTGCCAGCAGTGACGCGGGGAGCACAGATACGCAGTATTTT
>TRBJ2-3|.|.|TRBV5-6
CASSYVTRDTQYF
TGTGCCAGCAGCTACGTTACCCGGGATACGCAGTATTTT
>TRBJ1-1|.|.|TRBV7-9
CASSFIAEAFF
TGTGCCAGCAGCTTTATAGCTGAAGCTTTCTTT
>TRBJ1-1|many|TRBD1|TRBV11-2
CASIPRPGQGLNTEAFF
TGTGCCAGCATCCCCCGGCCGGGACAGGGACTAAACACTGAAGCTTTCTTT
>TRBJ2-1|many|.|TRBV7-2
CASSQGLYNEQFF
TGTGCCAGCAGCCAGGGACTTTACAATGAGCAGTTCTTC
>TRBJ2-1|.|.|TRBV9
CASSVAGYNEQFF
TGTGCCAGCAGCGTAGCGGGGTACAATGAGCAGTTCTTC
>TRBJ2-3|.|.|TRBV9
CASSVATSDTQYF
TGTGCCAGCAGCGTAGCTACGTCAGATACGCAGTATTTT
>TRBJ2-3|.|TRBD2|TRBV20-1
CSAGGDSDTQYF
TGCAGTGCTGGGGGGGACTCAGATACGCAGTATTTT
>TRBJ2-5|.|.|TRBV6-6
CASSYQPQETQYF
TGTGCCAGCAGTTACCAGCCCCAAGAGACCCAGTACTTC
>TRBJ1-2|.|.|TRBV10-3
CAITLMGLFSYTF
TGTGCCATCACTCTAATGGGCCTCTTTAGCTACACCTTC
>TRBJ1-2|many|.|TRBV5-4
CASSFSRNNYGYTF
TGTGCCAGCAGCTTTTCCAGGAATAACTATGGCTACACCTTC
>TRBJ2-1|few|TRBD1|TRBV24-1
CATSTGAYNEQFF
TGTGCCACCAGCACAGGGGCCTACAATGAGCAGTTCTTC
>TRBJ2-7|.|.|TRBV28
CASRTTYEQYF
TGTGCCAGCAGGACAACCTACGAGCAGTACTTC
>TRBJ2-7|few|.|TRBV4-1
CASSQSDGDSYEQYF
TGCGCCAGCAGCCAATCGGACGGGGACTCCTACGAGCAGTACTTC
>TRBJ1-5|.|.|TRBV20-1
CSARRVSGESNQPQHF
TGCAGTGCTAGGAGGGTGTCGGGGGAGAGCAATCAGCCCCAGCATTTT
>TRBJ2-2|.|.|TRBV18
CASSPSGQNTGELFF
TGTGCCAGCTCACCTTCGGGACAGAACACCGGGGAGCTGTTTTTT
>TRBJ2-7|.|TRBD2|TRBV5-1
CASTESGTPGGYEQYF
TGCGCCAGCACGGAGTCCGGGACCCCGGGGGGCTACGAGCAGTACTTC
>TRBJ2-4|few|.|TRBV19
CASSGQGPNIQYF
TGTGCCAGTAGTGGGCAGGGCCCAAACATTCAGTACTTC
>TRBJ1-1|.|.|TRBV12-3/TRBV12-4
CASSLLGYTEAFF
TGTGCCAGCAGTTTATTGGGGTACACTGAAGCTTTCTTT
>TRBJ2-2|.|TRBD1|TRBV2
CASRGTGITGELFF
TGTGCCAGCAGGGGGACAGGGATCACCGGGGAGCTGTTTTTT
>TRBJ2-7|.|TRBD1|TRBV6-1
CASSEWDSPTYEQYF
TGTGCCAGCAGTGAATGGGACAGCCCGACCTACGAGCAGTACTTC
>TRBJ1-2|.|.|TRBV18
CASSPPGGNYGYTF
TGTGCCAGCTCACCCCCGGGAGGAAACTATGGCTACACCTTC
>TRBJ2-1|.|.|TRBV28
CASSGDSYNGQFF
TGTGCCAGCAGCGGAGACTCCTACAATGGGCAGTTCTTC
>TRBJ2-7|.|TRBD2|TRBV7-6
CASSRGGGRSYEQYF
TGTGCCAGCAGCCGGGGGGGAGGGCGATCCTACGAGCAGTACTTC
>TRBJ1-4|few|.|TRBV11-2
CASSPDLYEKLFF
TGTGCCAGTAGCCCCGACCTTTATGAAAAACTGTTTTTT
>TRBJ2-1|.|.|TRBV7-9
CASSLGGTEQFF
TGTGCCAGCAGCTTGGGTGGGACTGAGCAGTTCTTC
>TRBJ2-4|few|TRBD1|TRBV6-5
CASSYSSGQVTKNIQYF
TGTGCCAGCAGTTACTCGTCGGGACAGGTCACCAAAAACATTCAGTACTTC
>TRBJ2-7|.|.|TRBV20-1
CSARAGSTYEQYF
TGCAGTGCTAGGGCGGGGTCTACCTACGAGCAGTACTTC
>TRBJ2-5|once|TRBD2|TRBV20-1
CSVSTSGGAGQETQYF
TGCAGTGTATCGACTAGCGGGGGGGCCGGTCAAGAGACCCAGTACTTC
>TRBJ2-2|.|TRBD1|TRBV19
CASSTTGVPGELFF
TGTGCCAGTAGTACGACAGGGGTCCCCGGGGAGCTGTTTTTT
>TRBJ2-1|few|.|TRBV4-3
CASSQNAGQWNEQFF
TGCGCCAGCAGCCAAAACGCCGGCCAGTGGAATGAGCAGTTCTTC
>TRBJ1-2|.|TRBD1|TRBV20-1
CSARKGQGAGNYGYTF
TGCAGTGCTAGGAAGGGTCAGGGGGCTGGTAACTATGGCTACACCTTC
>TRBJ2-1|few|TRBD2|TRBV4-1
CASAPGLAISYNEQFF
TGCGCCAGCGCCCCGGGACTAGCGATATCCTACAATGAGCAGTTCTTC
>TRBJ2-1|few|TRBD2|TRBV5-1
CASSILAGGINEQFF
TGCGCCAGCAGCATTTTAGCGGGGGGTATCAATGAGCAGTTCTTC
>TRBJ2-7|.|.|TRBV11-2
CASSGLSRPYEQYF
TGTGCCAGCTCAGGGTTGTCCCGCCCCTACGAGCAGTACTTC
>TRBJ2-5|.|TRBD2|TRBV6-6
CASSYSKRGLAGTQETQYF
TGTGCCAGCAGTTACTCGAAACGGGGACTAGCGGGGACACAAGAGACCCAGTACTTC
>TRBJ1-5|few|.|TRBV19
CAWGSNNQPQHF
TGTGCTTGGGGGAGCAACAATCAGCCCCAGCATTTT
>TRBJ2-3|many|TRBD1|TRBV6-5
CASSYSAGTGSGTDTQYF
TGTGCCAGCAGTTACTCGGCGGGGACAGGGTCGGGCACAGATACGCAGTATTTT
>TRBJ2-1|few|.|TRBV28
CASMESNNEQFF
TGTGCCAGCATGGAGTCTAACAATGAGCAGTTCTTC
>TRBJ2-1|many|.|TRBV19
CASSTGQFYNEQFF
TGTGCCAGTAGCACGGGACAATTCTACAATGAGCAGTTCTTC
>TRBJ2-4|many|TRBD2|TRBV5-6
CASSRDWGGQNIQYF
TGTGCCAGCAGCCGAGACTGGGGAGGGCAAAACATTCAGTACTTC
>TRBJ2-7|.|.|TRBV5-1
CASSLAEGSGYEQYF
TGCGCCAGCAGCTTGGCCGAGGGTAGCGGCTACGAGCAGTACTTC
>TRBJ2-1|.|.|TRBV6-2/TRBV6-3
CASSYAAFLYNEQFF
TGTGCCAGCAGTTACGCGGCGTTCCTATACAATGAGCAGTTCTTC
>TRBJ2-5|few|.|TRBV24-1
CATSDLGKETQYF
TGTGCCACCAGTGATTTGGGGAAAGAGACCCAGTACTTC
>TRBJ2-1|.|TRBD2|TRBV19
CASSPSGTSGAYNEQFF
TGTGCCAGTAGTCCGAGCGGGACTAGCGGGGCCTACAATGAGCAGTTCTTC
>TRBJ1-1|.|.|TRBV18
CASSTGENTEAFF
TGTGCCAGCTCAACTGGGGAGAACACTGAAGCTTTCTTT
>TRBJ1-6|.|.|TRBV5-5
CASSFETFNSPLHF
TGTGCCAGCAGCTTCGAAACCTTTAATTCACCCCTCCACTTT
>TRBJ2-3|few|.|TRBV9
CASSVSRSDVVFTDTQYF
TGTGCCAGCAGCGTTTCAAGATCGGACGTCGTATTCACGGATACGCAGTATTTT
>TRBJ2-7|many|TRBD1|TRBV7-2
CASSLVGTGSYEQYF
TGTGCCAGCAGCTTAGTGGGGACAGGGAGTTACGAGCAGTACTTC
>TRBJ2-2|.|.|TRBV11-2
CASSYRDGSTGELFF
TGTGCCAGCAGCTACCGGGACGGTAGCACCGGGGAGCTGTTTTTT
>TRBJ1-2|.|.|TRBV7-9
CASFTGSPGGGYTF
TGTGCCAGCTTCACTGGCAGTCCAGGAGGTGGCTACACCTTC
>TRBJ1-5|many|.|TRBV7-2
CASSLARQPQHF
TGTGCCAGCAGCTTAGCACGGCAGCCCCAGCATTTT
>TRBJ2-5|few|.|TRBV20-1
CSASRRGGRETQYF
TGCAGTGCTAGCCGAAGGGGGGGACGGGAGACCCAGTACTTC
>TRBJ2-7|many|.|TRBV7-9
CASSFSGISYEQYF
TGTGCCAGCAGCTTCTCAGGGATTTCCTACGAGCAGTACTTC
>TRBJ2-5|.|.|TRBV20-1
CSAREKGETQYF
TGCAGTGCTAGGGAGAAAGGGGAGACCCAGTACTTC
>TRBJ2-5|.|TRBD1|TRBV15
CATSSSDRGGRETQYF
TGTGCCACCAGCAGCTCTGACAGGGGCGGTCGCGAGACCCAGTACTTC